The 32 T cell receptor beta chains reported below all come from one sample, sequenced in a study of T-cell reconstitution after alpha-beta-depleted transplantation in children. General study results and limits: About two months after transplant, alpha-beta T cells reportedly came from several hundred expanded graft clones.

Using unique molecular identifiers, the investigators prepared the TCRbeta library. TCRdb fed the PCR reads into MiXCR, producing one record per CDR3 protein. The sample has roughly 30,000 distinct CDR3 sequences; around 7% are singletons. These receptors' antigens are unknown. The input for sequencing was peripheral blood, taken 60 days after TCRalphabeta/CD19-depleted stem cell transplant. The receptors stem from a child younger than two who had a stem cell transplant for acute myeloid leukemia, so the T cells may come from the graft donor.

This clonotype has ten or more counts. V is TRBV5-1 and J is TRBJ2-2; D remains ambiguous. The germline V and J ends were trimmed by 0 bases and 0 bases, with 12 bases remaining between them. Germline assignment: CDR1 SGHRS and CDR2 YFSETQ. CDR3 length: 17 amino acids. The CDR3 DNA sequence: TGCGCCAGCAGCTTGGCGTGGTGGGAAACGAACACCGGGGAGCTGTTTTTT. Protein product: CASSLAWWETNTGELFF.

This clonotype was recorded many times. The genes are TRBV12-3 or TRBV12-4 and TRBJ2-1; D gene uncertain. The CDR3 is 14 amino acids. V was trimmed by 2 bases and J by 7 bases, leaving 12 bases between them. The CDR3 DNA reads TGTGCCAGCAGTTTAAGTACGGGCAGGAATGAGCAGTTCTTC. Residues: CASSLSTGRNEQFF.

Ten or more counts support this clonotype. The chain combines TRBV5-1 with TRBJ1-3; 7 nucleotides agree with TRBD1. The CDR3 loop spans 16 amino acids. Unmatched junction bases numbered 9, after V lost 4 bases and J lost 2 bases. The germline gives CDR1 SGHRS, CDR2 YFSETQ. The CDR3 is CASSTSTGLAGNTIYF. The CDR3 nucleotides are TGCGCCAGCAGCACTTCGACAGGGCTGGCTGGAAACACCATATATTTT.

Comment on this clonotype: This clone may be a read error of a much larger clone one base away. The J gene is TRBJ2-2, the V gene TRBV4-2; possible D gene TRBD1, 6 bases. The CDR3 contains 15 residues. Germline CDR1 and CDR2: LGHNA and YNFKEQ. CDR3 nucleotides: TGTGCCAGCAGCCCCCGGCAGGGGAAGACCGGGGAGCTGCTTTTT. The encoded protein is CASSPRQGKTGELLF.

This clonotype was counted only a few times. The V call is TRBV28, the J call TRBJ2-3; no reliable D call. The germline V gene has CDR1 MDHEN and CDR2 SYDVKM. With 7 bases removed from V and 7 bases from J, the gap between germline ends came to 15 bases. This CDR3 is built from 13 residues. The CDR3, as DNA: TGTGCCAGCATCACCCCCTCCTCGCATACGCAGTATTTT. Amino acid sequence: CASITPSSHTQYF.

The table lists this clonotype with many counts. This chain joins TRBV27 and TRBJ1-5, with D possibly being TRBD1 (5 bases). The germline V gene encodes CDR1 MNHEY and CDR2 SMNVEV (reference sequence). V lost 6 bases to trimming and J lost 7 bases, with 19 bases between them. The CDR3 runs 15 residues. The CDR3 nucleotides are TGTGCCAGCAGAGGTGGCGGGACTTTTGTACAGCCCCAGCATTTT. It yields the protein CASRGGGTFVQPQHF.

This clonotype occurred many times. This sequence joins TRBV7-2 and TRBJ2-3; D is unclear. The CDR3 length is 14 residues. Germline V lookup: CDR1 SGHTA, CDR2 FQGNSA. V gave up 1 base and J gave up 2 bases, with 7 bases separating them. CDR3 protein: CASSLDAYTDTQYF. The CDR3 region has the DNA TGTGCCAGCAGCTTAGATGCCTACACAGATACGCAGTATTTT. Full variable domain (rest looked up from reference TRBV7-2 and TRBJ2-3): GAGVSQSPSNKVTEKGKDVELRCDPISGHTALYWYRQSLGQGLEFLIYFQGNSAPDKSGLPSDRFSAERTGGSVSTLTIQRTQQEDSAVYLCASSLDAYTDTQYFGPGTRLTVL.

This clonotype is medium-sized within its sample. V is TRBV20-1 and J is TRBJ2-5, with D uncertain. The CDR3 has 13 amino acids. Trimming shortened V by 6 bases and J by 3 bases, and 14 bases separated the two germline ends. The germline V gene has CDR1 DFQATT and CDR2 SNEGSKA (reference sequence). Written as DNA, the CDR3 is TGCAGTGCCGTGCACCGTCAGGAAGAGACCCAGTACTTC. This sequence encodes CSAVHRQEETQYF.

Points on this clonotype: Germline is not matched at one junction end, which may reflect a read error. The CDR3 DNA is TGCGCCAACAGCTTGGGTGAGACCCAGTACTTC. Encoded protein: CANSLGETQYF. The chain is built from TRBV5-1 and TRBJ2-5, with unresolved D. Germline assignment: CDR1 SGHRS and CDR2 YFSETQ. The CDR3 length is 11 residues.

The table lists this clonotype with many counts. V is TRBV4-3 and J is TRBJ2-3, with D unresolved. Germline CDR1 is LGHNA and CDR2 is YSLEER. Trimming took off 0 bases at V and 6 bases at J, with 7 bases between the two ends. There are 13 residues in the CDR3. This CDR3 is CASSQDPGDTQYF. The CDR3 DNA reads TGCGCCAGCAGCCAAGATCCCGGGGATACGCAGTATTTT.

The sample holds many counts of this clonotype. The V call is TRBV6-1, the J call TRBJ2-5; 12 nucleotides align to TRBD2. The V gene's germline CDR1 is MNHNS and CDR2 SASEGT. The CDR3 is 15 amino acids. V shed 1 base, J shed 4 bases, and the junction held 1 base outside the gene matches. DNA for the CDR3: TGTGCCAGCAGTGAAGAGACTAGCGGGAGAGAGACCCAGTACTTC. Translating it yields CASSEETSGRETQYF.

At least ten counts were recorded for this clonotype. The chain recombines TRBV3-1 with TRBJ2-3, with D unresolved. V lost 0 bases, J lost 3 bases, and 4 bases lay in between. There are 13 residues in the CDR3. Germline loops: CDR1 LGHDT, CDR2 YNNKEL (reference sequence). The CDR3 bases are TGTGCCAGCAGCCAAGAAGTTACAGATACGCAGTATTTT. Protein sequence: CASSQEVTDTQYF.

In this sample, this clonotype turned up many times. This chain links TRBV4-3 with TRBJ2-2; D is undetermined. Between the trimmed V and J ends, which lost 4 bases and 1 base, there was a span of 13 bases. The CDR3 is made up of 16 amino acids. Germline lookup yields CDR1 LGHNA and CDR2 YSLEER. CDR3 DNA: TGCGCCAGCAGCCGAGAGCTGTCGGAGAACACCGGGGAGCTGTTTTTT. It translates to CASSRELSENTGELFF.

This clonotype occurred many times. The rearrangement links TRBV5-1 to TRBJ2-5; 13 bases match TRBD2. Germline V gene sequence: CDR1 SGHRS, CDR2 YFSETQ. Losses at the gene ends were 4 bases for V and 3 bases for J; bases not matched to a gene: 3. The CDR3 sequence is 15 residues long. As DNA, the CDR3 is TGCGCCAGCAGCGGCGGGACTAGCGGGAAAGAGACCCAGTACTTC. Translation: CASSGGTSGKETQYF.

There are many counts of this clonotype. V gene TRBV7-9 combines with J gene TRBJ2-7; perhaps TRBD1 as D (5 bases). The germline gives CDR1 SEHNR, CDR2 FQNEAQ (reference sequence). The CDR3 totals 15 residues. V shed 5 bases and J shed 4 bases, with 18 bases lying between them. Here the CDR3 reads CASSRKGNVRYEQYF. CDR3 in DNA: TGTGCCAGCAGCAGGAAGGGGAATGTGAGGTACGAGCAGTACTTC.

There are many counts of this clonotype. This chain connects TRBV7-2 to TRBJ2-7; TRBD2 is a possible D gene (7 bases). The CDR3 spans 16 residues. Germline V gene lookup returns CDR1 SGHTA and CDR2 FQGNSA. V was clipped by 1 base and J by 5 bases, with 18 bases between them. CDR3 loop: CASSLGGRGTLDEQYF. CDR3 nucleotides: TGTGCCAGCAGCTTAGGAGGGAGGGGGACCTTGGACGAGCAGTACTTC.

In this sample, this clonotype turned up many times. The rearrangement joins TRBV12-3 or TRBV12-4 to TRBJ2-2; D is ambiguous. Between the trimmed V and J ends, which lost 7 bases and 2 bases, there was a span of 5 bases. This CDR3 is 12 amino acids long. This CDR3 reads CASTSNTGELFF. CDR3 bases: TGTGCCAGCACCTCTAACACCGGGGAGCTGTTTTTT.

This clonotype was found many times. This chain joins TRBV5-6 and TRBJ2-5; no clear D. This CDR3 region has 14 residues. Per the germline V gene, CDR1 is SGHDT and CDR2 is YYEEEE. The V and J ends lost 0 bases and 1 base respectively, with 7 bases between them. CDR3 DNA: TGTGCCAGCAGCTTGGCGAGGCCCCAAGAGACCCAGTACTTC. Its protein is CASSLARPQETQYF.

This clonotype was recorded at least ten times. This chain joins TRBV6-2 or TRBV6-3 and TRBJ2-5; D may be TRBD2 (5 bases). Per the germline V gene, CDR1 is MNHEY and CDR2 is SVGEGT. CDR3 length: 11 amino acids. The V end lost 2 bases, the J end lost 12 bases, and 10 bases lay between the germline ends. The CDR3 here is CASSYPTGKYF. CDR3 DNA: TGTGCCAGCAGTTACCCCACGGGAAAGTACTTC.

This clonotype was recorded at least ten times. The V gene is TRBV12-3 or TRBV12-4, the J gene TRBJ2-1; the D gene is possibly TRBD1 (5 bases). The V gene lost 5 bases and the J gene lost 4 bases, with 9 bases spanning the gap. This CDR3 spans 13 amino acids. CDR3 loop: CASSVGLYNEQFF. CDR3 DNA: TGTGCCAGCAGTGTGGGGCTTTACAATGAGCAGTTCTTC.

V usage is TRBV2 and J usage is TRBJ2-3; TRBD2 matches at 8 bases. The germline V gene has CDR1 SNHLY and CDR2 FYNNEI. The CDR3 length is 13 residues. With V trimmed by 7 bases and J by 7 bases, 7 bases remained unmatched. The CDR3 coding sequence is TGTGCCAGCAACGGGGGGGCGGAAAATACGCAGTATTTT. The encoded protein is CASNGGAENTQYF.

This clonotype was counted at least ten times. The rearrangement links TRBV2 to TRBJ1-4, with a tentative D call TRBD1 (6 bases). Looked up from germline, CDR1 is SNHLY and CDR2 is FYNNEI. The CDR3 has 13 residues. The ends were cut back, 5 bases at V and 8 bases at J, with 12 bases in the middle. CDR3 bases: TGTGCCAGCAGTCGCGAGGGGGGAGAAAAACTGTTTTTT. Translation gives CASSREGGEKLFF.

Many counts were recorded for this clonotype. The genes are TRBV12-3 or TRBV12-4 and TRBJ1-4; tentative D call: TRBD1 (5 bases). The germline V and J ends were trimmed by 3 bases and 2 bases, with 13 bases remaining between them. This CDR3 region has 16 residues. CDR3: CASSLRGADTNEKLFF. The CDR3, as DNA: TGTGCCAGCAGTTTGAGAGGGGCGGACACTAATGAAAAACTGTTTTTT.

CDR3 region: CSARVTSHSYEQYF. The DNA for the CDR3 is TGCAGTGCTAGAGTAACTAGCCATTCCTACGAGCAGTACTTC. The chain couples TRBV20-1 to TRBJ2-7, with D possibly matching TRBD2 (6 bases). Deletions cut 1 base from V and 1 base from J, with 11 bases between. This CDR3 region has 14 residues. Germline V gives CDR1 DFQATT, CDR2 SNEGSKA (reference sequence).

The table lists this clonotype with many counts. The CDR3 coding sequence is TGTGCCAGCAGTTCGGCCGGAGATACGCAGTATTTT. Translating it yields CASSSAGDTQYF. J is TRBJ2-3 and V is TRBV6-5, with D unresolved. V lost 4 bases and J lost 5, with 7 bases in between. This CDR3 contains 12 residues. Germline assignment: CDR1 MNHEY and CDR2 SVGAGI.

In this sample, this clonotype turned up many times. This sequence joins TRBV7-9 and TRBJ2-7; maybe TRBD2 (6 bases). V dropped 3 bases and J dropped 5 bases, with 14 bases sitting between them. This CDR3 has 14 amino acids. Germline CDR1 SEHNR, CDR2 FQNEAQ (reference sequence). The CDR3: CASSFSGRTHEQYF. The CDR3 DNA sequence: TGTGCCAGCAGCTTTAGCGGAAGGACCCACGAGCAGTACTTC.

This clonotype appeared many times. A much larger clone sits a single nucleotide away, making a read error possible. The J gene is TRBJ2-7, the V gene TRBV20-1; 14 bases match TRBD2. Germline V lookup: CDR1 DFQATT, CDR2 SNEGSKA (reference sequence). This CDR3 contains 17 residues. CDR3 protein: CCASGLAGGPITYEQYF. CDR3 sequence (DNA): TGCTGTGCTAGCGGACTAGCGGGGGGTCCCATTACTTACGAGCAGTACTTC.

Only a few counts were recorded for this clonotype. The rearrangement uses TRBV21-1 and TRBJ2-6; TRBD1 was called by the table and not checked on the DNA. TRBV21-1 is deemed a pseudogene. CDR3 length: 16 residues. The CDR3 reads CASSKGTGTGANVLTF. CDR3 coding DNA: TGTGCCAGCAGCAAAGGGACAGGGACCGGGGCCAACGTCCTGACTTTC.

This clonotype was seen many times. The chain recombines TRBV29-1 with TRBJ2-2, with 7 bases identical to TRBD1. Trimming took 3 bases from V and 1 from J; bases not matched to a gene: 2. Germline loops: CDR1 SQVTM, CDR2 ANQGSEA. CDR3 length: 14 amino acids. The DNA for the CDR3 is TGCAGCGTTGATAGGACAGGGAACACCGGGGAGCTGTTTTTT. Protein product: CSVDRTGNTGELFF.

This clonotype was recorded at least ten times. The CDR3 region is CASSPGVAGYDNVLTF. The CDR3 DNA reads TGCGCCAGCAGCCCCGGGGTAGCGGGGTACGACAACGTCCTGACTTTC. This chain connects TRBV5-1 to TRBJ2-6; the match to TRBD2 covers 8 bases. V trimming: 4 bases; J trimming: 9 bases; junction bases outside the gene matches: 12. CDR3 length: 16 residues. Germline CDR1 and CDR2: SGHRS and YFSETQ.

This clonotype has ten or more counts. This chain connects TRBV4-3 to TRBJ2-1; D perhaps matches TRBD2 (5 bases). The length of the CDR3 is 19 residues. Between the trimmed V and J ends, which lost 0 bases and 0 bases, there was a span of 18 bases. Germline V lookup: CDR1 LGHNA, CDR2 YSLEER. The CDR3 reads CASSQDLWERPASYNEQFF. In DNA, the CDR3 is TGCGCCAGCAGCCAAGATCTCTGGGAGCGACCGGCCTCCTACAATGAGCAGTTCTTC.

This clonotype showed up many times. V is TRBV28 and J is TRBJ2-4; a weak D match, TRBD1 (5 bases). Trimming shortened V by 6 bases and J by 1 base, and 16 bases separated the two germline ends. The CDR3 has 16 residues. The germline V gene has CDR1 MDHEN and CDR2 SYDVKM. Written as DNA, the CDR3 is TGTGCCAGCAGCCGACCCAGGGTTACGGCCAAAAACATTCAGTACTTC. It yields the protein CASSRPRVTAKNIQYF.